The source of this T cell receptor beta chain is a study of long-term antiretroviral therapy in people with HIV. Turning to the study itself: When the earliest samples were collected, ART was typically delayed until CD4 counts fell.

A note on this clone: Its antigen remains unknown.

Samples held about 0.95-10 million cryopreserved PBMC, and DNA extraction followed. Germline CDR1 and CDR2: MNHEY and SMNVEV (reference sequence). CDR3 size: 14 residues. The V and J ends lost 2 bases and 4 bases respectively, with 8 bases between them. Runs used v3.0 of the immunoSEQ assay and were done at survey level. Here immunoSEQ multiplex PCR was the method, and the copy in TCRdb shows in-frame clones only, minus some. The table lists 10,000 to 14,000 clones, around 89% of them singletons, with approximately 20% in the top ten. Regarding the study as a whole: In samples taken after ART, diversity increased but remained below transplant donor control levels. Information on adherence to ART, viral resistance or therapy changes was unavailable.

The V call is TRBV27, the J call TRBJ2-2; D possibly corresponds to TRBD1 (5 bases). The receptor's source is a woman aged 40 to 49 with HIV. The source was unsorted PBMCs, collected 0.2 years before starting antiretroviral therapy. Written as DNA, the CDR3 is TGTGCCAGCAGTTTAGGCAGGGCCACCGGGGAGCTGTTTTTT. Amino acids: CASSLGRATGELFF.